The sequence of this T cell receptor beta chain was determined in a study of regulatory dendritic cells for organ transplantation (dated by TCRdb to between 2016 and 2019). Broadly, across the study: Regulatory dendritic cells were generated from monocytes cultured with vitamin D3 on days 0 and 4 and IL-10 on day 4. Before and after allostimulation with regulatory or mature dendritic cells, TCRbeta repertoires were sequenced from sorted naive and memory CD4+ and CD8+ T cells. On day 6, LPS was added to the DC cultures to test how the DCs responded to a strong maturation-inducing agent.

From a lookup of the germline V gene, CDR1 and CDR2 are MDHEN and SYDVKM. There are 15 amino acids in the CDR3, from cysteine to phenylalanine inclusive. The kept DNA is CDR3 alone, 45 bases in frame from the first base. The germline V and J ends show losses of 2 bases and 4 bases respectively, and no gene match explains 6 bases of the junction. TCRbeta CDR3 regions were amplified by multiplexed two-step PCR using Vbeta-specific forward primers and Jbeta-specific reverse primers. TCRbeta libraries were sequenced on an Illumina instrument through the immunoSEQ service. The published analysis was carried out like this. IMGT annotation was used to assign V, D and J genes, and synthetic CDR3 analogues were used to correct the counts for multiplex PCR bias. In the immunoSEQ Analyzer, repertoire clonality was calculated as one minus normalized Shannon entropy. Fisher's exact test with Benjamini-Hochberg false discovery rate control was used to define clonal expansion, with two-tailed P<0.01. TCRdb obtained this table from immuneACCESS and retained in-frame rearrangements with V and J assigned. These tables miss some clones; where compared with another copy, unresolved V genes account for less than half of the shortfall, and the remainder is unexplained. V and J calls and clone size follow that table, whereas D and trimming were derived from the DNA. Here the sample has about 21,000 clones; about 85% occur a single time. The top ten constitute 0.25% to 0.3% of the sample.

Sorted T cell subsets were CFSE-labeled and co-cultured for 4 to 5 days with allogeneic regulatory or mature dendritic cells at a 1:10 DC:T ratio. FACS was used to sort CD4+ or CD8+ cells into naive T cells (CD45RA+) and memory T cells (CD45RO+). The T cells used for TCR sequencing were obtained from two healthy control subjects. The Qiagen DNeasy Blood & Tissue Kit was used to extract genomic DNA. Summary of the overall study and its limitations: The authors pointed out considerable heterogeneity between individuals in the alloreactive memory CD8+ T cell pool, and only a couple of subjects were sequenced. Naive CD4+ and CD8+ T cells showed highly diverse repertoires, whereas memory cells were less diverse and memory CD8+ cells were the most oligoclonal. In both subjects, allostimulation led to expansion of memory CD8+ clones, although regulatory dendritic cells appeared to cause more limited expansion than mature dendritic cells did. Of the resting subsets, the one holding the most alloreactive TCR clonotypes was memory CD8+ T cells.

As for this clone: No antigen is known for it. Qualities for individual bases were not recorded, and no much larger clone is one base off.

Sequenced sample: naive CD4+ T cells from blood cultured with dendritic cells. This sample's cell subset or site label indicates: CD45RA+ naive T cells. The rearrangement joined TRBV28 to TRBJ2-7, and 9 junction bases match TRBD2. This clonotype was obtained from a human donor in good health. The bases read TGTGCCAGCAGTTTAGAGCTAGCGGGATCTTACGAGCAGTACTTC. This encodes CASSLELAGSYEQYF.